This TCR beta chain was sequenced in a study of OX40 agonist ivuxolimab in advanced cancers. Study background: Patients received the agonistic anti-OX40 (CD134) antibody ivuxolimab. People in dose escalation had one of these cancers: hepatocellular carcinoma, melanoma, renal cell or head and neck cancer.

Data came from immunoSEQ multiplex PCR; TCRdb stores just in-frame clones and leaves some out. Among over 65,000 clones, 86% were seen once, and the ten largest hold 6.5%. Blood sampling took place at baseline, cycle 4 day 1, and cycle 7 day 1. CDR3 length equals 15 residues. The rearrangement joins TRBV21-1 to TRBJ2-5; the table gives TRBD2 as D, unverified against the DNA. TRBV21-1 is reported as a pseudogene. Sample: CD4+ or CD8+ T cells sorted from blood, taken in a trial of the OX40 agonist ivuxolimab. The TCR was taken from an adult with an advanced solid tumor such as melanoma, head and neck, liver or kidney cancer. The CDR3 DNA reads as TGTGCCAGCAGCTCAAACCGGGAGGGCGAAGAGACCCAGTACTTC. This codes for CASSSNREGEETQYF.